This T cell receptor beta chain is from a study of monozygotic twins with cystic fibrosis. Method: immunoSEQ multiplex PCR; TCRdb's copy keeps in-frame clones and lacks some. The sample carries approximately 34,000 clones, about 80% recorded once. This receptor was taken from a girl aged 2-10 years with cystic fibrosis. Input material: blood.

CDR3 sequence (DNA): TGTGCCAGCAGCAAACAGGGGAACTATGGCTACACCTTC. The encoded protein is CASSKQGNYGYTF. The chain carries TRBV6-5 and TRBJ1-2; 7 nucleotides match TRBD1. The germline V gene has CDR1 MNHEY and CDR2 SVGAGI. This CDR3 spans 13 amino acids. Losses at the gene ends were 6 bases for V and 2 bases for J; bases not matched to a gene: 3.